Reported below is one T cell receptor (beta chain). This sample was included in a study of blood T cell repertoires in COVID-19. Study in general: The cDNA or gDNA used as material had been derived from T cells, B-cell-depleted T cells, or PBMCs.

The CDR3 consists of 17 residues. The V gene end was trimmed by 8 bases and the J gene end by 3 bases; junction bases not matched to a gene: 18. Germline V CDR1 and CDR2: SNHLY, FYNNEI. The data were produced by immunoSEQ multiplex PCR, yet TCRdb's version contains in-frame clones alone and is incomplete. The table records some 150,000 clones, about nine tenths of them present only once. This rearrangement joins TRBV2 to TRBJ2-7, with TRBD1 matching 8 bases. The source of this sequence is a woman between 50 and 59 years old with acute or convalescent COVID-19. Material: peripheral blood. The CDR3 reads CASGRDRHTGVGYEQYF. The CDR3 DNA follows: TGTGCCAGCGGCCGGGACAGGCACACGGGAGTAGGCTACGAGCAGTACTTC. The full variable domain, in which reference TRBV2 and TRBJ2-7 provide the parts outside the CDR3, is EPEVTQTPSHQVTQMGQEVILRCVPISNHLYFYWYRQILGQKVEFLVSFYNNEISEKSEIFDDQFSVERPDGSNFTLKIRSTKLEDSAMYFCASGRDRHTGVGYEQYFGPGTRLTVT.